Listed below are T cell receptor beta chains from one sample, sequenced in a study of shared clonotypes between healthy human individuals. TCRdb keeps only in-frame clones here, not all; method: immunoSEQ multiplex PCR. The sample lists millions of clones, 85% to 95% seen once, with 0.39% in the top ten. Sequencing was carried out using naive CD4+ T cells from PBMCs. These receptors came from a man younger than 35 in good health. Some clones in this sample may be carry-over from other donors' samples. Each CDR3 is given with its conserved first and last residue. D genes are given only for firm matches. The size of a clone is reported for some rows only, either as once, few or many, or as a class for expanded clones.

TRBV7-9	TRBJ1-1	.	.	TGTGCCAGCAGCTTAAAGACAATTAACACTGAAGCTTTCTTT	CASSLKTINTEAFF
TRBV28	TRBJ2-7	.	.	TGTGCCAGCAGTTTCCCGACAGCCTACGAGCAGTACTTC	CASSFPTAYEQYF
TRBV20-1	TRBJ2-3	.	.	TGCAGTGCTTTGGCCAATAGCCCGCAGTATTTT	CSALANSPQYF
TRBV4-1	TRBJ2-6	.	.	TGCGCCAGCAGCCAAGTTCCAGGGGCTTTTGGGGCCAACGTCCTGACTTTC	CASSQVPGAFGANVLTF
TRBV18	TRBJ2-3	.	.	TGTGCCAGCTCACCTACTAGCCCGAGCACAGATACGCAGTATTTT	CASSPTSPSTDTQYF
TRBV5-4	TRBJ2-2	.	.	TGTGCCAGCAGCCCCACAGGGCCCGCAACCGGGGAGCTGTTTTTT	CASSPTGPATGELFF
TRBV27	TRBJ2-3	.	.	TGTGCCAGCAGTTCCCCAGGGTACGGGTATACGCAGTATTTT	CASSSPGYGYTQYF
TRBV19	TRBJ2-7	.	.	TGTGCCAGTAGTCTCAGGGACCTTTTCTACGAGCAGTACTTC	CASSLRDLFYEQYF
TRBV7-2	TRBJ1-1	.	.	TGTGCCAGCAGCTTAGTCACCGGGTATACTGAAGCTTTCTTT	CASSLVTGYTEAFF
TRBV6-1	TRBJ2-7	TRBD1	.	TGTGCCAGCAGGGGGACAGGGCTCAGGGACGAGCAGTACTTC	CASRGTGLRDEQYF
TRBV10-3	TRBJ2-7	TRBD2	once	TGTGCCACCCTAGCGGGGGCCCCCTACGAGCAGTACTTC	CATLAGAPYEQYF
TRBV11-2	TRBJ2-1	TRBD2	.	TGTGCCAGCAGTCTAGCGGGAGCCAACAATTATGAGCAGTTCTTC	CASSLAGANNYEQFF
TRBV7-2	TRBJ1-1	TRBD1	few	TGTGCCAGCAGCTCTACAGGGGTTTGGACTGAAGCTTTCTTT	CASSSTGVWTEAFF
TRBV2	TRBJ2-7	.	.	TGTGCCAGCAGCCCGAGTTTGTACGAGCAGTACTTC	CASSPSLYEQYF
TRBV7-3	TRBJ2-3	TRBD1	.	TGTGCCAGCAGCCCCACAGGGGGCGATACGCAGTATTTT	CASSPTGGDTQYF
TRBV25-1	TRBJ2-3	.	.	TGTGCCAGCAGTGAATTTGTAAGCTCAGATACGCAGTATTTT	CASSEFVSSDTQYF
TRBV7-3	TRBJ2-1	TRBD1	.	TGTGCCAGCAGCCCCAGACAGGGTCTTTACACCAATGAGCAGTTCTTC	CASSPRQGLYTNEQFF
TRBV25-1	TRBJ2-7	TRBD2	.	TGTGCCAGCAGTGATCGACCGGGACTAGCGGGAACCTACGAGCAGTACTTC	CASSDRPGLAGTYEQYF
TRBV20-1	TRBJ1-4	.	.	TGCAGTGCTAGAGATCTTGGGGGAAGGTTTTTT	CSARDLGGRFF
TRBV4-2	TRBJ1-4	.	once	TGTGCCAGCAGCCAAGATAGTCGTGAGGGTTTTAATGAAAAACTGTTTTTT	CASSQDSREGFNEKLFF
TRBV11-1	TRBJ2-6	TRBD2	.	TGTGCCAGCTTGGGACTAGCGGGAGGTGGGGCCAACGTCCTGACTTTC	CASLGLAGGGANVLTF
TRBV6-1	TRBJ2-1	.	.	TGTGCCAGCAGGGACTCGATAGAGCAGTTCTTC	CASRDSIEQFF
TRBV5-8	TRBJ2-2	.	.	TGTGCCAGCAGCTTGCAGATCTCTCGGACCGGGGAGCTGTTTTTT	CASSLQISRTGELFF
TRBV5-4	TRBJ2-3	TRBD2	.	TGTGCCAGCAGCTTGCGGACTAGCGGAAGCACAGATACGCAGTATTTT	CASSLRTSGSTDTQYF
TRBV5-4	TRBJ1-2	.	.	TGTGCCAGCAGCACAGCAAATTTCGGACGCTCTCGTGGCTACACCTTC	CASSTANFGRSRGYTF
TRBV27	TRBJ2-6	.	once	TGTGCCAGCAGGACCAGGGGGGAAGGGCCCTTGGGGGCCAACGTCCTGACTTTC	CASRTRGEGPLGANVLTF
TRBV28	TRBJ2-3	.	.	TGTGCCATTCAGGGGTCCGGGGGTACGCAGTATTTT	CAIQGSGGTQYF
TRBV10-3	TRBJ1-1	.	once	TGTGCCATCAGTGCGCAGGGGAAGAACACTGAAGCTTTCTTT	CAISAQGKNTEAFF
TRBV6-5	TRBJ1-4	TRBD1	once	TGTGCCAGCAAAAGACAGGGGGCGAATAATGAAAAACTGTTTTTT	CASKRQGANNEKLFF
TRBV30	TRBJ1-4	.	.	TGTGCCTGGAGTTTAAATGGGGGCGCCCGGGAAAAACTGTTTTTT	CAWSLNGGAREKLFF
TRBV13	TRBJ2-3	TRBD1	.	TGTGCCAGCAGACCACGGGACAGGGGGACAGATACGCAGTATTTT	CASRPRDRGTDTQYF
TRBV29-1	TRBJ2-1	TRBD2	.	TGCAGCGTTGGGGGCGGGAGGGCCGCCTACAATGAGCAGTTCTTC	CSVGGGRAAYNEQFF
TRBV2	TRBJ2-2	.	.	TGTGCCAGTACGCGAAAGGGGGCTAGCGGAAACACCGGGGAGCTGTTTTTT	CASTRKGASGNTGELFF
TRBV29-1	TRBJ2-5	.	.	TGCAGCGTTGAAAGGATGGAGACCCAGTACTTC	CSVERMETQYF
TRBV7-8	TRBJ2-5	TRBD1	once	TGTGCCAGCAGCTTAGGGACAGGTCCGGGAGAGACCCAGTACTTC	CASSLGTGPGETQYF
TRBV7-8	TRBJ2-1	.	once	TGTGCCAGCAGCCCCGGGGGCAGGGGATCTTACAATGAGCAGTTCTTC	CASSPGGRGSYNEQFF
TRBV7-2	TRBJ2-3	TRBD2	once	TGTGCCAGCAGCTTGGGACTAGCGGAAGGAACAGATACGCAGTATTTT	CASSLGLAEGTDTQYF
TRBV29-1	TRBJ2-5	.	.	TGCAGCGGTCTACAGGGAGTTGGGGGTGAGACCCAGTACTTC	CSGLQGVGGETQYF
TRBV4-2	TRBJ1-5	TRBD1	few	TGTGCCAGCAGCTCCGGGACAGGGTCCTATAGCAATCAGCCCCAGCATTTT	CASSSGTGSYSNQPQHF
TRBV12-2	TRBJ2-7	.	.	TGTGCAAGTCGCTTAGTACCGGGGGAGGGATACGAGCAGTACTTC	CASRLVPGEGYEQYF
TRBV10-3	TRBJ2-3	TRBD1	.	TGTGCCATCAGTGGCTCGACAGGGGGCGGCACAGATACGCAGTATTTT	CAISGSTGGGTDTQYF
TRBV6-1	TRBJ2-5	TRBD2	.	TGTGCCAGCAGCCTACTAGCGAACGTCCAAGAGACCCAGTACTTC	CASSLLANVQETQYF
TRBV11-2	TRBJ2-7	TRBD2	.	TGTGCCAGCAGCTTCGAGCGGGACGCCTACGAGCAGTACTTC	CASSFERDAYEQYF
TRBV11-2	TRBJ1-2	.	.	TGTGCCAGCAGCCTTAGGGCCGGCCAGTATGGCTACACCTTC	CASSLRAGQYGYTF